These T cell receptor beta chains were read from a single sample in a study of cytomegalovirus exposure and HLA in healthy donors. Profiling relied on immunoSEQ multiplex PCR, and the TCRdb table lists in-frame clones only, not all of them. The data show 150,000 to 250,000 clones, around 79% seen once. Sequencing was done on a sample of PBMCs. These receptor sequences come from a woman aged 25 to 39 in good health and CMV-seropositive. CDR3s include the opening cysteine and the closing phenylalanine or tryptophan. The order of the fields is clone size, V gene, J gene, D gene, CDR3 protein, CDR3 DNA. A D gene is named only where the DNA matches it firmly. Clone size is not always given. Where it is, it says once, few, many or a class for expanded clones.

.	TRBV5-4	TRBJ1-3	.	CASSQENRVSTIYF	TGTGCCAGCAGCCAGGAGAACAGGGTTTCGACCATATATTTT
.	TRBV11-2	TRBJ2-7	TRBD1	CASSARQGASNEQYF	TGTGCCAGCAGCGCCAGACAGGGGGCTAGCAACGAGCAGTACTTC
.	TRBV27	TRBJ2-3	.	CASSPYGGTTDTQYF	TGTGCCAGCAGTCCCTATGGCGGGACCACAGATACGCAGTATTTT
.	TRBV19	TRBJ2-6	.	CASSLQGYRSGANVLTF	TGTGCCAGTAGTTTGCAGGGTTACCGGTCTGGGGCCAACGTCCTGACTTTC
.	TRBV19	TRBJ2-7	TRBD1	CASSIWDRAYEQYF	TGTGCCAGTAGTATCTGGGACAGGGCCTACGAGCAGTACTTC
.	TRBV27	TRBJ2-3	.	CASSLSSADTQYF	TGTGCCAGCAGTTTATCTTCAGCAGATACGCAGTATTTT
.	TRBV6-4	TRBJ2-3	TRBD2	CASSDSKGGGVNTQYF	TGTGCCAGCAGTGACTCGAAAGGCGGGGGGGTGAATACGCAGTATTTT
few	TRBV5-5	TRBJ1-4	.	CASSPRATNEKLFF	TGTGCCAGCAGCCCGAGAGCAACTAATGAAAAACTGTTTTTT
.	TRBV7-8	TRBJ2-1	.	CASSLGGGSEQFF	TGTGCCAGCAGCTTAGGGGGGGGCAGTGAGCAGTTCTTC
.	TRBV29-1	TRBJ2-1	TRBD1	CSVVGTGLNEQFF	TGCAGCGTTGTCGGGACAGGGTTAAATGAGCAGTTCTTC
.	TRBV4-1	TRBJ2-1	.	CASSQDSLAVTTYNEQFF	TGCGCCAGCAGCCAAGATTCGCTAGCCGTTACAACCTACAATGAGCAGTTCTTC